These 19 T cell receptor beta chains were sequenced from one sample in a study of cytomegalovirus exposure and HLA in healthy donors. The PCR made use of 60 Vbeta and 13 Jbeta primers. Assay: immunoSEQ multiplex PCR; the TCRdb copy retains only in-frame clones and omits some. The sample lists around 190,000 clones; roughly 90% were seen once. The source material was PBMCs. The receptor set was obtained from a boy under 10 years old in good health and CMV-seronegative.

V usage is TRBV19 and J usage is TRBJ1-5; D is possibly TRBD1 (6 bases). The germline V and J ends were trimmed by 4 bases and 0 bases, with 7 bases remaining between them. Germline-derived CDR1 and CDR2 are LNHDA and SQIVND (reference sequence). The CDR3 contains 14 residues. CDR3 protein: CASSTGVSNQPQHF. The CDR3 region has the DNA TGTGCCAGTAGTACAGGGGTTAGCAATCAGCCCCAGCATTTT.

The rearrangement uses TRBV15 and TRBJ2-7, with D possibly matching TRBD2 (5 bases). This CDR3 region has 15 residues. Germline values: CDR1 LNHNV, CDR2 YYDKDF (reference sequence). V lost 3 bases, J lost 9 bases, and 21 bases lay in between. The CDR3 protein is CATSSRLLSSAGQYF. For the CDR3, the DNA is TGTGCCACCAGCAGCCGACTACTCTCTTCGGCGGGGCAGTACTTC.

This clone came up a few times. This chain joins TRBV6-5 and TRBJ1-4; TRBD1 matches 7 bases. V shed 0 bases, J shed 7 bases, and the junction held 5 bases outside the gene matches. Germline V gene data show CDR1 as MNHEY and CDR2 as SVGAGI. This CDR3 region has 15 residues. CDR3 in amino acids: CASSYSSRGSEKLFF. CDR3 nucleotide sequence: TGTGCCAGCAGTTACTCTTCCAGGGGGTCTGAAAAACTGTTTTTT.

The CDR3 region has the DNA TGTGCCAGCAGCTTAGCGCGCAGGTCACCAGAGACCCAGTACTTC. Residues: CASSLARRSPETQYF. V and J are TRBV7-8 and TRBJ2-5; unclear D gene. The CDR3 has 15 amino acids. Germline V CDR1 and CDR2: SGHVS, FQNEAQ. V was pared by 0 bases and J by 4 bases, with 12 bases between.

The rearrangement joins TRBV29-1 to TRBJ1-2, with 7 bases matching TRBD1. After removal of 4 bases from V and 3 bases from J, the junction contained 8 bases not matched to a gene. The germline V gene encodes CDR1 SQVTM and CDR2 ANQGSEA. The CDR3 covers 14 residues. This CDR3 is CSVVIVQGDYGYTF. The CDR3, as DNA: TGCAGCGTTGTTATTGTTCAGGGGGACTATGGCTACACCTTC. The full variable domain, completed using reference TRBV29-1 and TRBJ1-2, is SAVISQKPSRDICQRGTSLTIQCQVDSQVTMMFWYRQQPGQSLTLIATANQGSEATYESGFVIDKFPISRPNLTFSTLTVSNMSPEDSSIYLCSVVIVQGDYGYTFGSGTRLTVV.

V usage is TRBV4-2 and J usage is TRBJ2-1; the match to TRBD2 covers 10 bases. This CDR3 is built from 13 residues. CDR1 LGHNA and CDR2 YNFKEQ come from the germline V gene. With V trimmed by 6 bases and J by 7 bases, 3 bases remained unmatched. This chain's CDR3 is CASRLAGANEQFF. The CDR3 nucleotides are TGTGCCAGCAGGCTAGCGGGAGCTAATGAGCAGTTCTTC.

The V call is TRBV28, the J call TRBJ2-3, with D uncertain. This CDR3 region has 16 residues. V lost 4 bases, J lost 0 bases, and 14 bases lay in between. Germline loops: CDR1 MDHEN, CDR2 SYDVKM. The CDR3 reads CASSSFRATSTDTQYF. CDR3 DNA sequence: TGTGCCAGCAGTTCTTTCCGCGCGACTAGCACAGATACGCAGTATTTT.

The CDR3 DNA reads as TGCGCCAGCAGTGAGTCAATCAGGGGATTCTACAATGAGCAGTTCTTC. It translates to CASSESIRGFYNEQFF. J is TRBJ2-1 and V is TRBV10-1; D is possibly TRBD1 (6 bases). V dropped 0 bases and J dropped 3 bases, with 12 bases sitting between them. The CDR3 extends over 16 amino acids. The germline gives CDR1 WNHNN, CDR2 SYGVQD (reference sequence).

The chain joins TRBV7-9 to TRBJ2-7; 7 positions match TRBD2. CDR3 length: 14 residues. Trimming at V came to 9 bases and at J to 0 bases, leaving 8 bases not matched to a gene. Germline V gene data show CDR1 as SEHNR and CDR2 as FQNEAQ (reference sequence). CDR3 DNA sequence: TGTGCCAGTCAACGGGGAGGGAGCTCCTACGAGCAGTACTTC. Encoded protein: CASQRGGSSYEQYF.

V is TRBV30 and J is TRBJ1-5; D possibly corresponds to TRBD1 (5 bases). The CDR3 covers 14 residues. Germline V CDR1 and CDR2: GTSNPN, SVGIG (reference sequence). V lost 4 bases and J 7 bases, leaving 17 bases between the germline ends. CDR3 sequence reads: CAWIGRDAGQPQHF. CDR3 bases: TGTGCCTGGATCGGGCGGGACGCCGGCCAGCCCCAGCATTTT.

The chain uses TRBV28 and TRBJ2-5, with D possibly being TRBD2 (5 bases). This CDR3 region has 17 residues. CDR1 is MDHEN, CDR2 SYDVKM, per germline. The V end lost 2 bases, the J end lost 2 bases, and 18 bases lay between the germline ends. As DNA, the CDR3 is TGTGCCAGCAGTTTAGGCCGGGGTATTGGAACGCAAGAGACCCAGTACTTC. Translation gives CASSLGRGIGTQETQYF.

This chain uses TRBV9 with TRBJ1-6, with D possibly TRBD1 on 6 matching bases. V lost 4 bases and J 8 bases, leaving 13 bases between the germline ends. The germline gives CDR1 SGDLS, CDR2 YYNGEE. CDR3 size: 14 residues. The CDR3 loop reads CASSTGHHDSPLHF. The DNA of the CDR3 is TGTGCCAGCAGCACGGGACACCACGATTCACCCCTCCACTTT.

Written as DNA, the CDR3 is TGTGCCACCAGCAGAGAGAGGGGACAGGGGAAAAGAAACTACACCTTC. It encodes CATSRERGQGKRNYTF. The chain carries TRBV15 and TRBJ1-2, with 10 bases lining up with TRBD1. The CDR3 is 16 amino acids. J gave up 10 bases and V 0 bases, and 11 bases lay outside the gene matches. Per the germline V gene, CDR1 is LNHNV and CDR2 is YYDKDF (reference sequence).

Details on this clone: This sample also contains other DNA sequences that code for the same CDR3. This chain uses TRBV27 with TRBJ1-5; 10 nucleotides line up with TRBD1. The V gene's germline CDR1 is MNHEY and CDR2 SMNVEV (reference sequence). The CDR3 totals 16 residues. Unmatched junction bases numbered 8, after V lost 6 bases and J lost 3 bases. CDR3 sequence reads: CASSPLGTGDNQPQHF. The DNA for the CDR3 is TGTGCCAGCAGCCCGCTCGGGACAGGGGACAATCAGCCCCAGCATTTT.

This sequence joins TRBV15 and TRBJ2-1; a weak D match, TRBD1 (6 bases). Germline V gene sequence: CDR1 LNHNV, CDR2 YYDKDF (reference sequence). This CDR3 spans 15 amino acids. V was trimmed by 0 bases and J by 2 bases, leaving 8 bases between them. The CDR3, as DNA: TGTGCCACCAGCAGAGATGGACAGACCTACAATGAGCAGTTCTTC. Residues: CATSRDGQTYNEQFF.

V and J are TRBV7-9 and TRBJ2-5, with TRBD1 identical over 7 bases. Germline values: CDR1 SEHNR, CDR2 FQNEAQ (reference sequence). The CDR3 is 15 amino acids. V gave up 4 bases and J gave up 2 bases; unmatched junction bases: 7. The CDR3: CASSSWTGRQETQYF. The CDR3 DNA sequence: TGTGCCAGCAGCTCCTGGACAGGCCGACAAGAGACCCAGTACTTC. The full variable domain, with the rest looked up from reference TRBV7-9 and TRBJ2-5, is DTGVSQNPRHKITKRGQNVTFRCDPISEHNRLYWYRQTLGQGPEFLTYFQNEAQLEKSRLLSDRFSAERPKGSFSTLEIQRTEQGDSAMYLCASSSWTGRQETQYFGPGTRLLVL.

V usage is TRBV5-4 and J usage is TRBJ2-1; TRBD1 aligns across 9 bases. This CDR3 region has 15 residues. Unmatched junction bases numbered 5, after V lost 5 bases and J lost 2 bases. Germline V lookup: CDR1 SGHNT, CDR2 YYREEE (reference sequence). CDR3 loop: CASSSTGGAYNEQFF. In DNA, the CDR3 is TGTGCCAGCAGTTCCACAGGGGGCGCCTACAATGAGCAGTTCTTC.

This clone was found once. This chain links TRBV29-1 with TRBJ2-1; D might be TRBD2 (6 bases). V shed 6 bases and J shed 7 bases, with 19 bases lying between them. CDR1 and CDR2 from the germline V gene are SQVTM and ANQGSEA. The CDR3 has 14 amino acids. CDR3 region: CSVQSFETSNEQFF. In DNA form, the CDR3 reads TGCAGCGTCCAGTCCTTTGAGACTAGTAATGAGCAGTTCTTC.

A few counts support this clone. This sequence joins TRBV4-2 and TRBJ1-1; 9 bases map to TRBD1. CDR1 LGHNA and CDR2 YNFKEQ come from the germline V gene. The CDR3 is 17 amino acids. The J segment lost 1 base and the V segment lost 3 bases, leaving 9 bases of the junction unmatched. The CDR3 loop is CASSHVGRDRENTEAFF. The CDR3 nucleotides are TGTGCCAGCAGCCACGTCGGCCGGGACAGGGAGAACACTGAAGCTTTCTTT.